The rows below give T cell receptor beta chains drawn from one sample of a study of cytomegalovirus exposure and HLA in healthy donors. Profiling relied on immunoSEQ multiplex PCR, and the TCRdb table lists in-frame clones only, not all of them. This sample carries more than 65,000 clones, around 67% of them seen once, and the ten largest clones take 6.9%. Sequenced sample: PBMCs. The receptors here all came from a woman aged 50 to 60 in good health and CMV-seropositive. CDR3s include the opening cysteine and the closing phenylalanine or tryptophan. The D gene is left open where the match is weak. Some rows mark clone size as missing; the rest say once, few, many or name a class of expanded clone.

>TRBJ1-1|TRBD1|.|TRBV6-5
CASSTGGYTEAFF
TGTGCCAGCAGTACAGGGGGTTACACTGAAGCTTTCTTT
>TRBJ1-2|.|.|TRBV10-1
CASSGSGNYGYTF
TGCGCCAGCAGTGGTTCAGGGAACTATGGCTACACCTTC
>TRBJ2-1|TRBD2|.|TRBV11-3
CASSDGGGAYEQFF
TGTGCCAGCAGCGATGGCGGGGGGGCCTATGAGCAGTTCTTC
>TRBJ2-2|TRBD1|.|TRBV7-2
CASSSGQYRTGELFF
TGTGCCAGCAGCTCGGGACAGTATAGGACCGGGGAGCTGTTTTTT
>TRBJ2-6|TRBD1|.|TRBV5-4
CASTGQSSGANVLTF
TGTGCCAGCACGGGACAGTCCTCTGGGGCCAACGTCCTGACTTTC
>TRBJ1-6|.|few|TRBV13
CARATGHPSSYNSPLHF
TGTGCCAGAGCCACGGGACACCCGAGCTCCTATAATTCACCCCTCCACTTT
>TRBJ2-1|.|few|TRBV9
CASSAPGLDNEQFF
TGTGCCAGCAGCGCCCCGGGGTTGGACAATGAGCAGTTCTTC
>TRBJ2-1|TRBD1|.|TRBV5-1
CASSLGQGVYNEQFF
TGCGCCAGCAGCTTGGGACAGGGGGTTTACAATGAGCAGTTCTTC
>TRBJ2-7|TRBD2|.|TRBV10-3
CAISEGGGTYEQYF
TGTGCCATCAGCGAGGGCGGGGGGACCTACGAGCAGTACTTC
>TRBJ1-6|.|few|TRBV7-3
CASSLQGSGDSPLHF
TGTGCCAGCAGCTTACAGGGGAGCGGGGATTCACCCCTCCACTTT
>TRBJ1-1|.|.|TRBV28
CASSSNPRGGWTEAFF
TGTGCCAGCAGTTCGAACCCCAGGGGCGGGTGGACTGAAGCTTTCTTT
>TRBJ1-4|TRBD1|.|TRBV4-1
CASSADRGFSNEKLFF
TGCGCCAGCAGTGCGGACAGGGGATTTTCTAATGAAAAACTGTTTTTT
>TRBJ1-2|.|.|TRBV28
CASLKGGYTF
TGTGCCAGCCTAAAGGGGGGCTACACCTTC
>TRBJ2-2|TRBD1|.|TRBV11-3
CASSLELGTGHTGELFF
TGTGCCAGCAGCTTAGAATTGGGGACAGGGCACACCGGGGAGCTGTTTTTT
>TRBJ2-1|.|few|TRBV19
CASSPREAEQFF
TGTGCCAGTAGTCCAAGGGAGGCTGAGCAGTTCTTC
>TRBJ1-1|.|.|TRBV19
CASKKPNYSTEAFF
TGTGCCAGTAAAAAGCCCAATTACAGCACTGAAGCTTTCTTT
>TRBJ1-5|.|few|TRBV19
CASSIQGFNQPQHF
TGTGCCAGTAGTATACAGGGTTTCAATCAGCCCCAGCATTTT
>TRBJ2-3|TRBD1|.|TRBV2
CASRAPGTGPSDTQYF
TGTGCCAGCAGGGCCCCGGGGACAGGCCCCTCAGATACGCAGTATTTT
>TRBJ2-7|.|.|TRBV6-5
CASSYTRDSYEQYF
TGTGCCAGCAGTTACACCCGCGACTCCTACGAGCAGTACTTC
>TRBJ1-2|.|.|TRBV7-9
CASSLQSYTF
TGTGCCAGCAGCCTTCAGAGCTACACCTTC
>TRBJ2-2|TRBD1|once|TRBV5-6
CASSLTGVNTGELFF
TGTGCCAGCAGCCTGACAGGGGTGAACACCGGGGAGCTGTTTTTT
>TRBJ2-2|TRBD1|.|TRBV4-1
CASSQPRDRGGGELFF
TGCGCCAGCAGCCAACCACGGGACAGGGGTGGCGGGGAGCTGTTTTTT
>TRBJ1-5|.|once|TRBV11-2
CASSPQNEQPQHF
TGCGCCAGCAGCCCGCAGAATGAACAGCCCCAGCATTTT
>TRBJ2-3|TRBD1|.|TRBV4-2
CASSQDGTGFSTDTQYF
TGTGCCAGCAGCCAAGATGGGACAGGGTTTAGCACAGATACGCAGTATTTT
>TRBJ2-3|TRBD2|.|TRBV28
CASLKRGLAGGKEDTQYF
TGTGCCAGCTTAAAAAGGGGACTAGCGGGGGGTAAGGAAGATACGCAGTATTTT
>TRBJ1-2|TRBD1|.|TRBV5-1
CASSPTLTGERGYTF
TGCGCCAGCAGCCCGACCTTGACAGGGGAACGGGGCTACACCTTC
>TRBJ1-2|.|.|TRBV9
CASSEAGTLDGYTF
TGTGCCAGCAGCGAAGCCGGGACATTAGATGGCTACACCTTC
>TRBJ2-1|TRBD2|.|TRBV11-3
CASSYTSGGAWEQFF
TGTGCCAGCAGCTACACTAGCGGGGGGGCCTGGGAGCAGTTCTTC
>TRBJ2-5|.|.|TRBV14
CASSQGIRQVTQYF
TGTGCCAGCAGCCAGGGCATCCGCCAGGTGACCCAGTACTTC
>TRBJ1-2|.|.|TRBV5-6
CASSEGDGYTF
TGTGCCAGCAGCGAGGGTGATGGCTACACCTTC
>TRBJ2-5|TRBD1|.|TRBV19
CASSTTGGETQYF
TGTGCCAGTAGTACGACAGGGGGAGAGACCCAGTACTTC
>TRBJ1-5|.|.|TRBV19
CASSWASNQPQHF
TGTGCCAGTAGTTGGGCGAGCAATCAGCCCCAGCATTTT
>TRBJ2-5|TRBD1|few|TRBV2
CASSLRQGPAQYF
TGTGCCAGCAGCCTCCGACAGGGCCCAGCCCAGTACTTC
>TRBJ2-2|.|.|TRBV10-1
CASSELDLGGELFF
TGCGCCAGCAGTGAGCTAGATTTAGGCGGGGAGCTGTTTTTT
>TRBJ1-2|TRBD1|.|TRBV6-1
CASSEPGQGEGYTF
TGTGCCAGCAGTGAACCCGGACAGGGAGAAGGCTACACCTTC
>TRBJ2-3|TRBD1|.|TRBV9
CASSAGRGPDTQYF
TGTGCCAGCAGCGCAGGCAGGGGGCCAGATACGCAGTATTTT
>TRBJ2-1|.|.|TRBV6-5
CASSSGVNEQFF
TGTGCCAGCAGTTCCGGGGTCAATGAGCAGTTCTTC
>TRBJ2-7|.|.|TRBV18
CASSLRSYEQYF
TGTGCCAGCTCACTCCGGTCCTACGAGCAGTACTTC
>TRBJ2-2|TRBD1|.|TRBV5-1
CASSHGWGQTTGELFF
TGCGCCAGCAGCCACGGGTGGGGACAGACCACCGGGGAGCTGTTTTTT
>TRBJ1-1|.|.|TRBV6-5
CASRPTGLEAFF
TGTGCCAGCAGGCCGACAGGACTTGAAGCTTTCTTT
>TRBJ1-2|.|.|TRBV7-3
CASSPTSIGAGYTF
TGTGCCAGCAGCCCGACTTCTATAGGGGCCGGCTACACCTTC